This T cell receptor (beta chain) emerged from a study of cytomegalovirus exposure and HLA in healthy donors. In the study overall: In a later analysis, the 120 or so validation repertoires were reported to have used the same platform as the 600 to 700 first-cohort repertoires.

The CDR3 is made up of 16 amino acids. V dropped 0 bases and J dropped 8 bases, with 17 bases sitting between them. Germline assignment: CDR1 SGHNT and CDR2 YYREEE (reference sequence). Study-level results: Published work reported that the classifier diagnosed cytomegalovirus status with high specificity and sensitivity.

The method was immunoSEQ multiplex PCR; TCRdb's version includes in-frame clones alone and lacks a portion of them. The table includes roughly 150,000 clones, about 89% detected once. With regard to this clone: What it binds is not known.

The chain uses TRBV5-4 and TRBJ1-4, with D unclear. Sequencing was carried out using PBMCs. The receptor was isolated from a young woman in good health and CMV-seropositive. The DNA for the CDR3 is TGTGCCAGCAGCTTGGATCCGGGAAGGATCGTGGAAAAACTGTTTTTT. Translated, it gives CASSLDPGRIVEKLFF.